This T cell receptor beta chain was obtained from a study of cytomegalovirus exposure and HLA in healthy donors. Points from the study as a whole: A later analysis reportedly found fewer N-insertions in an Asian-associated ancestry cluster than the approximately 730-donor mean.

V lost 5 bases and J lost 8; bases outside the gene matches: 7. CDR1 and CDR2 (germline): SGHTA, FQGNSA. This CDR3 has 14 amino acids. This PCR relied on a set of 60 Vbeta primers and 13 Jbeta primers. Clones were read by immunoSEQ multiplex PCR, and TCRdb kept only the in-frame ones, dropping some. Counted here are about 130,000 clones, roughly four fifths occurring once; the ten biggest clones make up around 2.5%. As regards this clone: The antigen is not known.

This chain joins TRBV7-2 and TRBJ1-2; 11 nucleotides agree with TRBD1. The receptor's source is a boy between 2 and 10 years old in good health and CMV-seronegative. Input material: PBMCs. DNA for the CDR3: TGTGCCAGCAGCGTAGGGACAGGGGGTCGGGGCTACACCTTC. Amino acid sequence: CASSVGTGGRGYTF.